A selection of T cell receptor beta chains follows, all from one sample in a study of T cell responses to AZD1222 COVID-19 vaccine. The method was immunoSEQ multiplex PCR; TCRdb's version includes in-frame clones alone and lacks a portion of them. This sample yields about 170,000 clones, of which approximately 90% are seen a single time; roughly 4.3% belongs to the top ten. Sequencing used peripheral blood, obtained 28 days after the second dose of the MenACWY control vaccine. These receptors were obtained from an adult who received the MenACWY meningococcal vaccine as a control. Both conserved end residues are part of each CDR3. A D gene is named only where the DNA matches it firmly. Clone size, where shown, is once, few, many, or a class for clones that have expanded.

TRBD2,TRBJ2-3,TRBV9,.,TGTGCCAGCAGGAGCGGGAGGGCTGGGACAGATACGCAGTATTTT,CASRSGRAGTDTQYF
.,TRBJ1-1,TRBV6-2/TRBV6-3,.,TGTGCCAGCAGTTACGCTTTTGGGGGGCTGAACACTGAAGCTTTCTTT,CASSYAFGGLNTEAFF
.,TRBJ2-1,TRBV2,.,TGTGCCAGCATAGGGGAGACCTACAATGAGCAGTTCTTC,CASIGETYNEQFF
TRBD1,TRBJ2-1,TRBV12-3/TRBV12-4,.,TGTGCCAGCAGTCCGGACAGGGTCCATGAGCAGTTCTTC,CASSPDRVHEQFF
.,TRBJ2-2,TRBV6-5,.,TGTGCCAGCTATGGAACCGGGGAGCTGTTTTTT,CASYGTGELFF
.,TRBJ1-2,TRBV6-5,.,TGTGCCAGCAGCCGGACAGCGACAGACTATGGCTACACCTTC,CASSRTATDYGYTF
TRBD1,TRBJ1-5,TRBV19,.,TGTGCCAGTAGAGCGACAGGGGACCAGCCCCAGCATTTT,CASRATGDQPQHF
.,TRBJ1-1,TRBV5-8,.,TGTGCCAGCAGCTTTACAGGGAATACTGAAGCTTTCTTT,CASSFTGNTEAFF
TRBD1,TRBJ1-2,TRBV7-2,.,TGTGCCAGCAGCTTAATTCCGGGACAGGGGGCGCTCGGCTACACCTTC,CASSLIPGQGALGYTF
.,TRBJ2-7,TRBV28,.,TGTGCCAGCAGTTGGGAGGGGGTCCACGAGCAGTACTTC,CASSWEGVHEQYF
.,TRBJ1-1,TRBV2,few,TGTGCCAGCAGTGAACTGGGGTCGGGCACTGAAGCTTTCTTT,CASSELGSGTEAFF
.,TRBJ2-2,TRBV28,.,TGTGCCAGCAGTTTAGATACCCAGAGCACCGGGGAGCTGTTTTTT,CASSLDTQSTGELFF
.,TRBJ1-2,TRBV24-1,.,TGTGCCACCAGTGATTACAGGGACTATGGCTACACCTTC,CATSDYRDYGYTF
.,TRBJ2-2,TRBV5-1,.,TGCGCCAGCAGCCCCGAAGGTTCCCGCGTGAACACCGGGGAGCTGTTTTTT,CASSPEGSRVNTGELFF
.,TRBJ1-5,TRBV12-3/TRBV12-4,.,TGTGCCAGCAGTTCGATTAGCAATCAGCCCCAGCATTTT,CASSSISNQPQHF
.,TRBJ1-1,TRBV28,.,TGTGCCAGCAGTTTGTCGGGGTCCGTCACTGAAGCTTTCTTT,CASSLSGSVTEAFF
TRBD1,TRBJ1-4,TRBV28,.,TGTGCCAACCAAAGGACAGGCGAAGGGGAACTGTTTTTT,CANQRTGEGELFF
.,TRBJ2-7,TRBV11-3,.,TGTGCCAGCAGCTTAGGTGCGGGGTACGAGCAGTACTTC,CASSLGAGYEQYF
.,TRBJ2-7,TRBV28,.,.,CASSFGQGAGGAHF
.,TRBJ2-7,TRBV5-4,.,TGTGCCAGCAGCTCGATGGGGACGCAGTACTTC,CASSSMGTQYF
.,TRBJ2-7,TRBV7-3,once,TGTGCCAGCAGTTTAACGGACTCAAGGGAGCAGTACTTC,CASSLTDSREQYF
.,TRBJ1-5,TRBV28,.,TGTGCCAGCAGTTTATGGTTGGGTGGAGGGAATCAGCCCCAGCATTTT,CASSLWLGGGNQPQHF
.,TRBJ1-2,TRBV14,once,TGTGCCAGCAGCCAAGTAGCAGGGTGGTCGTATGGCTACACCTTC,CASSQVAGWSYGYTF
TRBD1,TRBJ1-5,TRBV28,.,TGTGCCAGCGTAACGGACAGGGACATGCATTTT,CASVTDRDMHF
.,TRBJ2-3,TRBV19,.,TGTGCCAGTACCCCCATTTTCCCGCCGGCAGATACGCAGTATTTT,CASTPIFPPADTQYF
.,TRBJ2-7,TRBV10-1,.,TGCGCCAGCAGTGAGTCGTTACACGATGGGCAGTACTTC,CASSESLHDGQYF
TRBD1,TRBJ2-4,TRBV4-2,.,TGTGCCAGCAGCCAAGAGGACAGGGATTTGAACATTCAGTACTTC,CASSQEDRDLNIQYF
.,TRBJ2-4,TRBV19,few,TGTGCCAGTAGACTCTCGGCTGGAAACATTCAGTACTTC,CASRLSAGNIQYF
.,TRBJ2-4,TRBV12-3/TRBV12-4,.,TGTGCCAGCAGTTTAGGGGACATTCAGTACTTC,CASSLGDIQYF
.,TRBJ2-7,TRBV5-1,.,TGCGCCAGCAGCTTGGCCTCGGAGGGTTACGAGCAGTACTTC,CASSLASEGYEQYF
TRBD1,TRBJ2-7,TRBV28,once,TGTGCCACCGAGACAGGGGGGCCCTACGAGCAGTACTTC,CATETGGPYEQYF
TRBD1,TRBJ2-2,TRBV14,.,TGTGCCAGCAGCCATATGAGGGACAGTGTATTGACCGGGGAGCTGTTTTTT,CASSHMRDSVLTGELFF
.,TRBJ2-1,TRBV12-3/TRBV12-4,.,TGTGCCAGCAGTTTCTTAGATGAGCAGTTCTTC,CASSFLDEQFF
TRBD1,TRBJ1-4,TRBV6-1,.,TGTGCCAGCAGTGCACTGGGACAGGCAGTTTCTGAAAAACTGTTTTTT,CASSALGQAVSEKLFF
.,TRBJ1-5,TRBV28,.,TGTGCCAGCAGTTACGTTCAGGGCAATCAGCCCCAGCATTTT,CASSYVQGNQPQHF
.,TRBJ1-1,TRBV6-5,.,TGTGCCAGCAGAGGAGGCACTGAAGCTTTCTTT,CASRGGTEAFF
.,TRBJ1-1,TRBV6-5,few,TGTGCCAGCACCCTAGGACATCCCAACACTGAAGCTTTCTTT,CASTLGHPNTEAFF
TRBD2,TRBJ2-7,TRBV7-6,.,TGTGCCAGCAGCTCCCGACTAGCGGGTAGCTCCTACGAGCAGTACTTC,CASSSRLAGSSYEQYF
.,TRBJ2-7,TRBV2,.,TGTGCCAGCAAATCTGCGGGTTACGAGCAGTACTTC,CASKSAGYEQYF
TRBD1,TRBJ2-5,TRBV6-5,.,TGTGCCAGCAGTTACTCCGGGACAGGGACTGAGACCCAGTACTTC,CASSYSGTGTETQYF
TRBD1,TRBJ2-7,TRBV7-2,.,TGTGCCAGCAGGCCGGCGGACAGGGGGCTCGAGCAGTACTTC,CASRPADRGLEQYF
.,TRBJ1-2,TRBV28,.,TGTGCCAGCAGTTTAGGGGGCGCAAGTGAAAAAGGTGGCTACACCTTC,CASSLGGASEKGGYTF